Listed below are T cell receptor beta chains from one sample, sequenced in a study of liver allograft versus peripheral blood T cells. From the reads, TCRdb called clonotypes with MiXCR, one entry per CDR3 protein. The sample yields around 2,100 distinct CDR3 sequences, about a sixth seen once. Every receptor here comes from a human patient who had a liver transplant. The T cells may come from the graft donor. The CDR3 runs from the conserved cysteine through the conserved F or W. The D gene is left open where the match is weak. Expanded clones are given a class, and other clones once, few, many or no size at all.

j_call	d_call	v_call	clone_size	cdr3_aa	cdr3_nt
TRBJ1-2	TRBD1	TRBV28	medium-sized	CASSPREGARFYGYTF	TGTGCCAGCAGTCCTAGAGAGGGGGCGCGGTTCTATGGCTACACCTTC
TRBJ2-1	TRBD2	TRBV6-2/TRBV6-3	medium-sized	CATSEKLAGLNEQFF	TGTGCCACCTCTGAGAAACTAGCGGGTCTAAATGAGCAGTTCTTC
TRBJ1-2	TRBD1	TRBV7-2	medium-sized	CASSLMTGGHGYTF	TGTGCCAGCAGCTTGATGACAGGGGGCCATGGCTACACCTTC
TRBJ2-2	NA	TRBV7-2	NA	CASSLLPPQDPLTGELFF	TGTGCCAGCAGCTTACTTCCCCCCCAAGACCCGCTCACCGGGGAGCTGTTTTTT
TRBJ2-7	NA	TRBV28	many	CASSFTLSGVDEQYF	TGTGCCAGCAGCTTTACCCTCTCAGGGGTGGACGAGCAGTACTTC
TRBJ2-1	NA	TRBV11-2	many	CASSLLPWGGLEICEQFF	TGTGCCAGCAGCTTACTGCCTTGGGGTGGGTTAGAAATATGTGAGCAGTTCTTC
TRBJ1-3	NA	TRBV5-6	medium-sized	CASSLTGLPGNTIYF	TGTGCCAGCAGCTTAACAGGGTTACCTGGAAACACCATATATTTT
TRBJ2-7	TRBD2	TRBV7-9	NA	CASRSGLAGSREQYF	TGTGCCAGCAGATCGGGACTAGCGGGCTCTCGGGAGCAGTACTTC
TRBJ2-4	TRBD2	TRBV19	many	CASSVSGAGENIQYF	TGTGCCAGTAGTGTCAGCGGAGCGGGGGAAAACATTCAGTACTTC
TRBJ1-5	NA	TRBV5-6	medium-sized	CASSRLAGRNQPQHF	TGTGCCAGCAGTCGGTTGGCAGGCCGGAATCAGCCCCAGCATTTT
TRBJ2-3	NA	TRBV27	few	CATTRGDTQYF	TGTGCCACTACAAGGGGGGATACGCAGTATTTT
TRBJ1-2	NA	TRBV20-1	medium-sized	CSARDNLVANYGYTF	TGCAGTGCTAGAGATAATTTGGTAGCTAACTATGGCTACACCTTC
TRBJ2-7	NA	TRBV7-9	many	CASSLGAEQYF	TGTGCCAGCAGCTTAGGGGCCGAGCAGTACTTC
TRBJ1-5	NA	TRBV12-3/TRBV12-4	NA	CASSLGYPGSNQPQHF	TGTGCCAGCAGTTTGGGGTACCCTGGCAGCAATCAGCCCCAGCATTTT
TRBJ2-2	TRBD1	TRBV7-9	NA	CASSLSGTGTGELFF	TGTGCCAGCAGCCTCTCCGGGACAGGCACCGGGGAGCTGTTTTTT
TRBJ2-1	TRBD2	TRBV30	NA	CAWTASGGHFYNEQFF	TGTGCCTGGACGGCTAGCGGAGGCCATTTCTACAATGAGCAGTTCTTC
TRBJ2-7	TRBD2	TRBV29-1	medium-sized	CSVTKVSGGSYEQYF	TGCAGCGTTACAAAGGTGAGCGGGGGCTCCTACGAGCAGTACTTC
TRBJ2-5	NA	TRBV11-2	NA	CASSLVDSLYQETQYF	TGTGCCAGCAGCTTAGTGGACAGCTTGTACCAAGAGACCCAGTACTTC